This is a list of T cell receptor beta chains from one sample in a study of somatic mutations in cytotoxic T cells in rheumatoid arthritis. Assay used: immunoSEQ multiplex PCR; TCRdb lists only in-frame clones, some missing. The sample records 13,000 or so clones, roughly 80% being singletons. Sample: CD8+ T cells sorted from blood. The source is an adult with rheumatoid arthritis. Both conserved end residues are part of each CDR3. D genes are given only for firm matches. Clone size appears in some rows only: once, few, many, or a class for an expanded clone.

CDR3aa: CASSFLAGKGTGELFF; CDR3nt: TGTGCCAGCTCATTCCTAGCGGGAAAGGGCACCGGGGAGCTGTTTTTT; abundance: once; len: 16; j_gene: TRBJ2-2; d_gene: TRBD2; v_gene: TRBV18
CDR3aa: CASSEFDGGNTGELFF; CDR3nt: TGTGCCAGCAGTGAATTCGACGGGGGGAACACCGGGGAGCTGTTTTTT; abundance: NA; len: 16; j_gene: TRBJ2-2; d_gene: NA; v_gene: TRBV6-1
CDR3aa: CASSLGTGEDTQYF; CDR3nt: TGTGCCAGCAGTTTAGGGACAGGGGAAGATACGCAGTATTTT; abundance: NA; len: 14; j_gene: TRBJ2-3; d_gene: TRBD1; v_gene: TRBV28
CDR3aa: CASSLREGAEQFF; CDR3nt: TGTGCCAGCAGCCTTCGAGAGGGGGCAGAGCAGTTCTTC; abundance: NA; len: 13; j_gene: TRBJ2-1; d_gene: TRBD1; v_gene: TRBV7-3
CDR3aa: CAWVLYNEQFF; CDR3nt: TGTGCCTGGGTCCTCTACAATGAGCAGTTCTTC; abundance: NA; len: 11; j_gene: TRBJ2-1; d_gene: NA; v_gene: TRBV30
CDR3aa: CASSPGPGNEQYF; CDR3nt: TGTGCCAGCAGCCCTGGTCCGGGGAACGAGCAGTACTTC; abundance: NA; len: 13; j_gene: TRBJ2-7; d_gene: NA; v_gene: TRBV5-4
CDR3aa: CASSPQVGLPSYNEQFF; CDR3nt: TGTGCCAGCAGCCCCCAGGTGGGATTACCCTCCTACAATGAGCAGTTCTTC; abundance: once; len: 17; j_gene: TRBJ2-1; d_gene: NA; v_gene: TRBV7-9
CDR3aa: CASSVDRGNYGYTF; CDR3nt: TGTGCCAGCAGCGTGGACAGGGGAAACTATGGCTACACCTTC; abundance: NA; len: 14; j_gene: TRBJ1-2; d_gene: TRBD1; v_gene: TRBV7-9
CDR3aa: CAWSGEGRGPVVEYF; CDR3nt: TGTGCCTGGAGTGGCGAGGGCAGGGGCCCCGTTGTGGAGTACTTC; abundance: NA; len: 15; j_gene: TRBJ2-7; d_gene: NA; v_gene: TRBV30
CDR3aa: CASSLAGGPDEQYF; CDR3nt: TGTGCCAGCAGCTTAGCGGGGGGGCCCGACGAGCAGTACTTC; abundance: few; len: 14; j_gene: TRBJ2-7; d_gene: TRBD2; v_gene: TRBV13
CDR3aa: CASSVGGTAVEGYTF; CDR3nt: TGTGCCAGCAGCGTAGGGGGGACAGCGGTAGAGGGCTACACCTTC; abundance: once; len: 15; j_gene: TRBJ1-2; d_gene: TRBD1; v_gene: TRBV9
CDR3aa: CASTWEGAGTGELFF; CDR3nt: TGTGCCAGCACCTGGGAGGGGGCAGGCACCGGGGAGCTGTTTTTT; abundance: once; len: 15; j_gene: TRBJ2-2; d_gene: NA; v_gene: TRBV28
CDR3aa: CSVEDQATDYEQYF; CDR3nt: TGCAGCGTTGAAGATCAAGCGACCGACTACGAGCAGTACTTC; abundance: NA; len: 14; j_gene: TRBJ2-7; d_gene: NA; v_gene: TRBV29-1
CDR3aa: CASSESLGGSYEQYF; CDR3nt: TGTGCCAGCAGTGAGAGCCTAGGCGGATCCTACGAGCAGTACTTC; abundance: NA; len: 15; j_gene: TRBJ2-7; d_gene: NA; v_gene: TRBV27
CDR3aa: CASSPVPADTQYF; CDR3nt: TGTGCCAGCAGCCCCGTACCCGCAGATACGCAGTATTTT; abundance: NA; len: 13; j_gene: TRBJ2-3; d_gene: NA; v_gene: TRBV7-2
CDR3aa: CASSLRLGGSYNEQFF; CDR3nt: TGTGCCAGCAGCTTAAGATTGGGCGGATCCTACAATGAGCAGTTCTTC; abundance: NA; len: 16; j_gene: TRBJ2-1; d_gene: NA; v_gene: TRBV7-9
CDR3aa: CASSVTVAEQFF; CDR3nt: TGTGCCAGCAGCGTTACGGTGGCTGAGCAGTTCTTC; abundance: few; len: 12; j_gene: TRBJ2-1; d_gene: NA; v_gene: TRBV14
CDR3aa: CASSRALRRKNTEAFF; CDR3nt: TGTGCCAGCAGCAGAGCCTTACGACGGAAGAACACTGAAGCTTTCTTT; abundance: NA; len: 16; j_gene: TRBJ1-1; d_gene: NA; v_gene: TRBV5-6
CDR3aa: CASSRGKTGELFF; CDR3nt: TGTGCCAGCAGCCGTGGAAAAACCGGGGAGCTGTTTTTT; abundance: NA; len: 13; j_gene: TRBJ2-2; d_gene: NA; v_gene: TRBV5-6
CDR3aa: CASSLVMRADQETQYF; CDR3nt: TGTGCCAGCAGCTTAGTAATGAGGGCAGACCAAGAGACCCAGTACTTC; abundance: NA; len: 16; j_gene: TRBJ2-5; d_gene: NA; v_gene: TRBV11-3
CDR3aa: CASRQPLAGGETQYF; CDR3nt: TGTGCCAGCAGGCAACCTCTAGCGGGGGGGGAGACCCAGTACTTC; abundance: NA; len: 15; j_gene: TRBJ2-5; d_gene: TRBD2; v_gene: TRBV28
CDR3aa: CASGQDGNTEAFF; CDR3nt: TGTGCCAGCGGGCAGGACGGGAACACTGAAGCTTTCTTT; abundance: NA; len: 13; j_gene: TRBJ1-1; d_gene: NA; v_gene: TRBV27
CDR3aa: CASSLEGPEVETISYNEQFF; CDR3nt: TGTGCCAGCAGTTTAGAAGGTCCGGAGGTGGAGACGATCTCCTACAATGAGCAGTTCTTC; abundance: NA; len: 20; j_gene: TRBJ2-1; d_gene: NA; v_gene: TRBV28
CDR3aa: CASSFKGRAEAFF; CDR3nt: TGTGCCAGCAGCTTTAAAGGGAGGGCTGAAGCTTTCTTT; abundance: NA; len: 13; j_gene: TRBJ1-1; d_gene: NA; v_gene: TRBV7-2
CDR3aa: CASSSGQGRTEAFF; CDR3nt: TGTGCCAGCAGCTCTGGACAGGGCCGAACTGAAGCTTTCTTT; abundance: NA; len: 14; j_gene: TRBJ1-1; d_gene: TRBD1; v_gene: TRBV11-2
CDR3aa: CASGRLAGTSSEQFF; CDR3nt: TGTGCCAGCGGCAGACTAGCGGGAACATCAAGTGAGCAGTTCTTC; abundance: NA; len: 15; j_gene: TRBJ2-1; d_gene: TRBD2; v_gene: TRBV2
CDR3aa: CASTIMLGEKLFF; CDR3nt: TGTGCCAGCACCATTATGCTTGGTGAAAAACTGTTTTTT; abundance: few; len: 13; j_gene: TRBJ1-4; d_gene: NA; v_gene: TRBV28
CDR3aa: CASSAEGVGTEAFF; CDR3nt: TGTGCCAGCAGCGCTGAGGGGGTTGGCACTGAAGCTTTCTTT; abundance: NA; len: 14; j_gene: TRBJ1-1; d_gene: NA; v_gene: TRBV9
CDR3aa: CASSSGRSNYGYTF; CDR3nt: TGTGCCAGCAGCTCAGGGAGATCAAACTATGGCTACACCTTC; abundance: NA; len: 14; j_gene: TRBJ1-2; d_gene: NA; v_gene: TRBV13
CDR3aa: CASSLAGNYEQYF; CDR3nt: TGTGCCAGCAGCTTAGCAGGGAACTACGAGCAGTACTTC; abundance: NA; len: 13; j_gene: TRBJ2-7; d_gene: NA; v_gene: TRBV11-2
CDR3aa: CASSPGWDRGDQPQHF; CDR3nt: TGTGCCAGCAGCCCCGGTTGGGACCGGGGGGATCAGCCCCAGCATTTT; abundance: NA; len: 16; j_gene: TRBJ1-5; d_gene: NA; v_gene: TRBV7-6
CDR3aa: CASSIYLGQFGQPQHF; CDR3nt: TGTGCCAGTAGTATATATCTGGGCCAGTTCGGTCAGCCCCAGCATTTT; abundance: NA; len: 16; j_gene: TRBJ1-5; d_gene: NA; v_gene: TRBV19
CDR3aa: CSVEERPGGKTYEQYF; CDR3nt: TGCAGCGTTGAAGAGAGGCCAGGGGGTAAAACTTACGAGCAGTACTTC; abundance: NA; len: 16; j_gene: TRBJ2-7; d_gene: TRBD1; v_gene: TRBV29-1
CDR3aa: CAISSSGGSTDTQYF; CDR3nt: TGTGCCATCAGTTCTAGCGGGGGAAGCACAGATACGCAGTATTTT; abundance: NA; len: 15; j_gene: TRBJ2-3; d_gene: TRBD2; v_gene: TRBV10-3
CDR3aa: CASSVGPSTGELFF; CDR3nt: TGCGCCAGCAGCGTGGGACCGAGCACCGGGGAGCTGTTTTTT; abundance: NA; len: 14; j_gene: TRBJ2-2; d_gene: NA; v_gene: TRBV5-1
CDR3aa: CASSQELGAGGLIPETQYF; CDR3nt: TGTGCCAGCAGCCAAGAATTGGGAGCGGGGGGGCTAATACCAGAGACCCAGTACTTC; abundance: NA; len: 19; j_gene: TRBJ2-5; d_gene: TRBD2; v_gene: TRBV14
CDR3aa: CASSQVEGGQPQHF; CDR3nt: TGCGCCAGCAGCCAAGTGGAGGGGGGCCAGCCCCAGCATTTT; abundance: NA; len: 14; j_gene: TRBJ1-5; d_gene: NA; v_gene: TRBV4-1
CDR3aa: CAMRRERTSTDTQYF; CDR3nt: TGTGCCATGCGTCGGGAGCGCACAAGCACAGATACGCAGTATTTT; abundance: NA; len: 15; j_gene: TRBJ2-3; d_gene: NA; v_gene: TRBV10-3
CDR3aa: CASTQGASTEAFF; CDR3nt: TGTGCCAGTACTCAGGGGGCGTCCACTGAAGCTTTCTTT; abundance: NA; len: 13; j_gene: TRBJ1-1; d_gene: TRBD1; v_gene: TRBV19
CDR3aa: CASSLFSAGIVNEQFF; CDR3nt: TGTGCCAGCAGCTTATTTTCTGCGGGGATTGTCAATGAGCAGTTCTTC; abundance: NA; len: 16; j_gene: TRBJ2-1; d_gene: NA; v_gene: TRBV11-2
CDR3aa: CASSQGLTATKNTEAFF; CDR3nt: TGCGCCAGCAGCCAAGGTCTCACAGCTACTAAGAACACTGAAGCTTTCTTT; abundance: NA; len: 17; j_gene: TRBJ1-1; d_gene: NA; v_gene: TRBV4-1
CDR3aa: CASSLLAGGRDEQFF; CDR3nt: TGTGCCAGCAGCTTACTAGCGGGGGGCCGTGATGAGCAGTTCTTC; abundance: NA; len: 15; j_gene: TRBJ2-1; d_gene: TRBD2; v_gene: TRBV7-3
CDR3aa: CASSSPGYSNQPQHF; CDR3nt: TGTGCCAGCAGTTCCCCCGGGTATAGCAATCAGCCCCAGCATTTT; abundance: NA; len: 15; j_gene: TRBJ1-5; d_gene: NA; v_gene: TRBV6-6
CDR3aa: CASSSGLLSGGETQYF; CDR3nt: TGTGCCAGCAGCTCCGGGTTGTTGTCAGGGGGCGAGACCCAGTACTTC; abundance: NA; len: 16; j_gene: TRBJ2-5; d_gene: TRBD1; v_gene: TRBV11-1
CDR3aa: CASSSPAPDIYEQYF; CDR3nt: TGTGCCAGCAGTTCCCCCGCGCCGGATATCTACGAGCAGTACTTC; abundance: NA; len: 15; j_gene: TRBJ2-7; d_gene: NA; v_gene: TRBV28
CDR3aa: CASSLRTGINTEAFF; CDR3nt: TGTGCCAGCAGCCTTCGGACGGGAATAAACACTGAAGCTTTCTTT; abundance: few; len: 15; j_gene: TRBJ1-1; d_gene: NA; v_gene: TRBV7-2
CDR3aa: CASSQHPSTFFSYNEQFF; CDR3nt: TGTGCCAGCAGCCAGCACCCATCCACCTTCTTCTCCTACAATGAGCAGTTCTTC; abundance: large; len: 18; j_gene: TRBJ2-1; d_gene: NA; v_gene: TRBV14
CDR3aa: CASSLAAGGQETQYF; CDR3nt: TGCGCCAGCAGCTTGGCAGCGGGGGGGCAAGAGACCCAGTACTTC; abundance: NA; len: 15; j_gene: TRBJ2-5; d_gene: TRBD2; v_gene: TRBV5-1
CDR3aa: CASSQTGGAFF; CDR3nt: TGCGCCAGCAGCCAGACGGGTGGAGCTTTCTTT; abundance: NA; len: 11; j_gene: TRBJ1-1; d_gene: NA; v_gene: TRBV4-1
CDR3aa: CASSGTEYYTGELFF; CDR3nt: TGTGCCAGCAGCGGAACAGAATACTACACCGGGGAGCTGTTTTTT; abundance: NA; len: 15; j_gene: TRBJ2-2; d_gene: NA; v_gene: TRBV7-9
CDR3aa: CASSLLAGTNTGELFF; CDR3nt: TGTGCCAGCAGCCTCCTAGCGGGGACGAACACCGGGGAGCTGTTTTTT; abundance: NA; len: 16; j_gene: TRBJ2-2; d_gene: TRBD2; v_gene: TRBV7-6